The 24 T cell receptor beta chains listed next were all sequenced from one sample in a study of neurological immune-mediated disorders. TCRdb redid the calling of the 5' RACE reads with MiXCR, one entry per CDR3 protein. The sample carries 65,000 to 90,000 distinct CDR3 sequences, 10% recorded once. Sequencing used PBMCs. The source of these receptors is a middle-aged man in good health.

This clonotype was picked up many times. J is TRBJ2-2 and V is TRBV12-3 or TRBV12-4; a possible D gene is TRBD1 (5 bases). The CDR3 contains 16 residues. Trimming took off 6 bases at V and 0 bases at J, with 14 bases between the two ends. The chain's CDR3 is CASSPRTRANTGELFF. For the CDR3, the DNA is TGTGCCAGCAGCCCCAGGACACGCGCGAACACCGGGGAGCTGTTTTTT.

This clonotype has at least ten counts. The chain links TRBV6-5 to TRBJ2-7, with TRBD1 as a possible D gene (5 bases). Germline lookup yields CDR1 MNHEY and CDR2 SVGAGI. V was clipped by 4 bases and J by 5 bases, with 12 bases between them. CDR3 size: 13 residues. The CDR3 DNA reads as TGTGCCAGCAGTTTCCAGGGTGGGAACGAGCAGTACTTC. Its protein is CASSFQGGNEQYF.

Many counts were recorded for this clonotype. The chain couples TRBV7-2 to TRBJ1-3, with TRBD1 identical over 8 bases. The CDR3 is made up of 15 amino acids. The ends lost 3 bases at V and 4 bases at J; junction bases unmatched: 5. Looked up from germline, CDR1 is SGHTA and CDR2 is FQGNSA. DNA for the CDR3: TGTGCCAGCAGCTTTGGGACAGGCAAGGGAAACACCATATATTTT. It is translated as CASSFGTGKGNTIYF.

The chain carries TRBV2 and TRBJ1-1; D unresolved. The CDR3 consists of 13 residues. Germline values: CDR1 SNHLY, CDR2 FYNNEI. V shed 7 bases and J shed 4 bases, with 13 bases lying between them. The CDR3 DNA reads as TGTGCCAGCAAAAGGCCGGAGGGCACTGAAGCTTTCTTT. As protein: CASKRPEGTEAFF.

This clonotype has a count of ten or more. The V call is TRBV5-1, the J call TRBJ2-7; D unclear. The CDR3 runs to 13 residues. Trimming cost V 0 bases and J 3 bases, with 7 bases left between them. CDR1 and CDR2 (germline): SGHRS, YFSETQ. CDR3 sequence (DNA): TGCGCCAGCAGCTTGGGACCAGACTACGAGCAGTACTTC. It encodes CASSLGPDYEQYF.

This clonotype was picked up many times. The chain links TRBV5-1 to TRBJ2-3; TRBD2 matches 7 bases. CDR3 length equals 16 residues. V lost 4 bases, J lost 1 base, and 9 bases stayed unmatched. CDR1 and CDR2 (germline): SGHRS, YFSETQ. As DNA, the CDR3 is TGCGCCAGCAGCCCCCGGGGGGAACACCGCACAGATACGCAGTATTTT. Its translation: CASSPRGEHRTDTQYF.

This clonotype was observed at least ten times. The rearrangement links TRBV14 to TRBJ1-2; 7 bases align to TRBD1. This CDR3 region has 14 residues. V lost 8 bases to trimming and J lost 2 bases; unmatched junction nucleotides: 8. Germline values: CDR1 SGHDN, CDR2 FVKESK. CDR3 DNA sequence: TGTGCCAGCGGAAGAACAGGGGACAACTATGGCTACACCTTC. It translates to CASGRTGDNYGYTF. The whole variable domain, remainder taken from reference TRBV14 and TRBJ1-2, is EAGVTQFPSHSVIEKGQTVTLRCDPISGHDNLYWYRRVMGKEIKFLLHFVKESKQDESGMPNNRFLAERTGGTYSTLKVQPAELEDSGVYFCASGRTGDNYGYTFGSGTRLTVV.

This clonotype was observed at least ten times. The chain joins TRBV28 to TRBJ2-1; 9 nucleotides match TRBD1. The CDR3 spans 15 residues. V lost 5 bases and J lost 4; bases outside the gene matches: 6. Germline V gene sequence: CDR1 MDHEN, CDR2 SYDVKM. CDR3 loop: CASSPRTGVYNEQFF. In nucleotides, the CDR3 is TGTGCCAGCAGTCCCCGGACAGGGGTGTACAATGAGCAGTTCTTC.

There are many counts of this clonotype. The rearrangement uses TRBV10-3 and TRBJ2-2, with D maybe TRBD1 (6 bases). CDR1 and CDR2 from the germline V gene are ENHRY and SYGVKD. Between the trimmed V and J ends, which lost 10 bases and 1 base, there was a span of 10 bases. The length of the CDR3 is 13 residues. Written as DNA, the CDR3 is TGTGCCACCCAGACAGGGAACACCGGGGAGCTGTTTTTT. The encoded protein is CATQTGNTGELFF.

This clonotype was detected only a few times. The rearrangement uses TRBV29-1 and TRBJ1-4; D is uncertain. Trimming removed 3 bases at V and 8 bases at J, with 10 bases between. The CDR3 has 12 amino acids. Germline V gene lookup returns CDR1 SQVTM and CDR2 ANQGSEA. The CDR3 DNA reads as TGCAGCGTTGAGGAGGCAAGCGAAAAACTGTTTTTT. This sequence encodes CSVEEASEKLFF.

The sample holds a few counts of this clonotype. The J gene is TRBJ2-3, the V gene TRBV21-1; the DNA was not compared with TRBD2, the D call given in the table. TRBV21-1 is described as a pseudogene. The CDR3 spans 17 residues. Here the CDR3 DNA reads TGTGCCAGCAGCAAAGCCGTACTAGCGGAGACCACAGATACGCAGTATTTT. Translating gives CASSKAVLAETTDTQYF.

The table lists this clonotype with a few counts. The CDR3 loop reads CASSTGTGSLNIQYF. Written as DNA, the CDR3 is TGTGCCAGTAGTACAGGGACAGGGTCCTTAAACATTCAGTACTTC. The chain has TRBV19 and TRBJ2-4; 9 nucleotides line up with TRBD1. The CDR3 extends over 15 amino acids. Germline V gene lookup returns CDR1 LNHDA and CDR2 SQIVND (reference sequence). The trim removed 4 bases at V and 6 bases at J, leaving 7 bases unmatched.

This clonotype was observed a few times. This chain connects TRBV11-2 to TRBJ2-3; 13 bases map to TRBD2. The germline V gene encodes CDR1 SGHAT and CDR2 FQNNGV. The CDR3 consists of 16 residues. The V segment lost 5 bases and the J segment 6 bases; nucleotides outside the gene matches: 8. CDR3 loop: CASSPGTSGVMDTQYF. The CDR3 bases are TGTGCCAGCAGCCCCGGGACTAGCGGGGTAATGGATACGCAGTATTTT.

This clonotype has at least ten counts. The chain recombines TRBV6-2 or TRBV6-3 with TRBJ2-2; 10 nucleotides line up with TRBD1. Germline V gene data show CDR1 as MNHEY and CDR2 as SVGEGT. The CDR3 contains 19 residues. V was pared by 6 bases and J by 0 bases, with 13 bases of the junction left unmatched. The chain's CDR3 is CASRPQRDRGPTNTGELFF. Written as DNA, the CDR3 is TGTGCCAGCAGACCCCAAAGGGACAGGGGTCCGACGAACACCGGGGAGCTGTTTTTT.

This clonotype was counted ten times or more. At one of its ends the junction is not consistent with the germline gene, which may arise from a read error. The chain carries TRBV7-2 and TRBJ2-1; 12 bases line up with TRBD2. Germline V lookup: CDR1 SGHTA, CDR2 FQGNSA. This CDR3 is 18 amino acids long. CDR3 nucleotides: TGTGCCAGCAGCTTAATTTCTGTGACTAGCGGGGGAAACAATGAGCTGTTCTTC. This gives the protein CASSLISVTSGGNNELFF.

This clonotype has just a few counts. The chain recombines TRBV12-3 or TRBV12-4 with TRBJ1-4; D remains unclear. The CDR3 extends over 15 amino acids. Deletions cut 5 bases from V and 8 bases from J, with 18 bases between. CDR3: CASSDGWEFREKLFF. CDR3 DNA sequence: TGTGCCAGCAGTGACGGATGGGAGTTTCGGGAAAAACTGTTTTTT.

Many counts were recorded for this clonotype. The chain carries TRBV7-3 and TRBJ2-1; D is undetermined. This CDR3 comprises 14 residues. Germline assignment: CDR1 SGHTA and CDR2 FQGTGA. V dropped 2 bases and J dropped 8 bases, with 13 bases sitting between them. The CDR3 bases are TGTGCCAGCAGCTTAGACGGCGTTCTGGATGAGCAGTTCTTC. Translated: CASSLDGVLDEQFF.

This clonotype turned up a few times. The gene calls are TRBV11-2 and TRBJ2-7; TRBD2 agrees at 7 bases. This CDR3 is 15 amino acids long. Looked up from germline, CDR1 is SGHAT and CDR2 is FQNNGV. V shed 1 base, J shed 3 bases, and the junction held 6 bases outside the gene matches. Here the CDR3 DNA reads TGTGCCAGCAGCTTAGCTTTGGGGGGGGGCTACGAGCAGTACTTC. Amino acids: CASSLALGGGYEQYF.

This clonotype was detected many times. The chain employs TRBV20-1 and TRBJ2-1, with D maybe TRBD2 (5 bases). This CDR3 is built from 13 residues. In germline, CDR1 is DFQATT, CDR2 SNEGSKA (reference sequence). V was shortened by 4 bases and J by 0 bases, with 7 bases between the two germline ends. CDR3 DNA sequence: TGCAGTGCTATCCGGGGCTCCTACAATGAGCAGTTCTTC. This translates into CSAIRGSYNEQFF.

This clonotype was seen ten or more times. This chain joins TRBV14 and TRBJ2-1; the match to TRBD2 covers 12 bases. The CDR3 covers 15 residues. CDR1 and CDR2 (germline): SGHDN, FVKESK. V trimming: 6 bases; J trimming: 7 bases; junction bases outside the gene matches: 7. The CDR3 region is CASRQTSGSFNEQFF. CDR3 DNA sequence: TGTGCCAGCAGGCAGACTAGCGGGAGTTTTAATGAGCAGTTCTTC.

This clonotype was recorded at least ten times. The genes are TRBV5-1 and TRBJ2-1, with 7 bases identical to TRBD1. V was clipped by 5 bases and J by 5 bases; unmatched bases: 10. CDR1 and CDR2 from the germline V gene are SGHRS and YFSETQ. The CDR3 is 15 residues long. CDR3 region: CASRKGDRLDNEQFF. Written as DNA, the CDR3 is TGCGCCAGCAGGAAGGGGGACAGACTTGACAATGAGCAGTTCTTC.

This clonotype was found many times. The rearrangement uses TRBV27 and TRBJ1-6; 7 bases align to TRBD1. Germline-derived CDR1 and CDR2 are MNHEY and SMNVEV (reference sequence). V shed 2 bases and J 4 bases; nucleotides not matched to a gene: 2. This CDR3 comprises 15 residues. The CDR3 DNA reads as TGTGCCAGCAGTTTAGGGACAGTTTATAATTCACCCCTCCACTTT. Protein product: CASSLGTVYNSPLHF.

The table lists this clonotype with many counts. The V and J genes are TRBV4-2 and TRBJ2-5; D remains ambiguous. The CDR3 covers 18 residues. CDR1 is LGHNA, CDR2 YNFKEQ, per germline. Trimming took 2 bases from V and 4 from J, leaving 23 bases between them. The CDR3 nucleotides are TGTGCCAGCAGCCAATGGAAGGAGACACCCACTTTCGGAGAGACCCAGTACTTC. This translates into CASSQWKETPTFGETQYF.

This rearrangement joins TRBV5-5 to TRBJ2-7; 8 bases align to TRBD1. The CDR3 has 14 residues. Trimming removed 4 bases from V and 5 bases from J; junction bases left unmatched: 8. Germline CDR1 is SGHKS and CDR2 is YYEKEE (reference sequence). This CDR3 reads CASSPRQGSHEQYF. The CDR3 nucleotides are TGTGCCAGCAGCCCCCGACAGGGGAGCCACGAGCAGTACTTC.